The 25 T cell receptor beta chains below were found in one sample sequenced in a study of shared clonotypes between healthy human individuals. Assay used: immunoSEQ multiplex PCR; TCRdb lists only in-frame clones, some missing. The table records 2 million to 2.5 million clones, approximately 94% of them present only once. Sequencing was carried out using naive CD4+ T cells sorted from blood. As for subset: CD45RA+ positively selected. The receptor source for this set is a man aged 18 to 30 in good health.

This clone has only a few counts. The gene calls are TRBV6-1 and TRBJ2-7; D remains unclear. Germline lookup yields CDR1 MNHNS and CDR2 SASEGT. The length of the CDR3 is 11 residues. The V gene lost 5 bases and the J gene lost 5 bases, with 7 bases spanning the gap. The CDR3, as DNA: TGTGCCAGCAGTCGGACGGACGAGCAGTACTTC. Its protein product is CASSRTDEQYF.

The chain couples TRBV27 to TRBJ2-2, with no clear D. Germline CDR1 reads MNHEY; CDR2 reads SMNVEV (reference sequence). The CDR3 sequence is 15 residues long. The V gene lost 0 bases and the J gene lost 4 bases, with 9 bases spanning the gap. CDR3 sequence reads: CASSLSDPLTGELFF. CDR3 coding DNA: TGTGCCAGCAGTTTATCGGACCCGCTCACCGGGGAGCTGTTTTTT.

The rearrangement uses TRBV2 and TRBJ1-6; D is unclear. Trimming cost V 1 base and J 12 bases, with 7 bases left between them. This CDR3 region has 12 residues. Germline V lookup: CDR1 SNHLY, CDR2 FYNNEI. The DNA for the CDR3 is TGTGCCAGCAGTGAAGGCCTCGAACCCCTCCACTTT. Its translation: CASSEGLEPLHF.

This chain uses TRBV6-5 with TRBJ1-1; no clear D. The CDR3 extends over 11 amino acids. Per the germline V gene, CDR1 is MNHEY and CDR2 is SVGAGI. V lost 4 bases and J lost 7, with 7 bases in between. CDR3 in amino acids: CASSLGFEAFF. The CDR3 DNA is TGTGCCAGCAGTTTAGGGTTTGAAGCTTTCTTT.

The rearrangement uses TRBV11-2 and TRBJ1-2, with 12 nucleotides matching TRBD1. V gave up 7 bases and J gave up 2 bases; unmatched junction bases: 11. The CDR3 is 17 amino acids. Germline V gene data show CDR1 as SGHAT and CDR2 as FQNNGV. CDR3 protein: CASIQGTGGNINYGYTF. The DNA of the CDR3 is TGTGCCAGCATCCAAGGGACAGGGGGCAATATAAACTATGGCTACACCTTC.

The CDR3 DNA sequence: TGTGCCAGCAGCCCCACCGCTGTGGGAGTTGAAAACATTCAGTACTTC. Its translation is CASSPTAVGVENIQYF. The V gene is TRBV9, the J gene TRBJ2-4, with D possibly matching TRBD2 (5 bases). The germline CDR1 and CDR2 sequences are SGDLS and YYNGEE. The CDR3 spans 16 residues. The V gene lost 4 bases and the J gene lost 5 bases, with 19 bases spanning the gap.

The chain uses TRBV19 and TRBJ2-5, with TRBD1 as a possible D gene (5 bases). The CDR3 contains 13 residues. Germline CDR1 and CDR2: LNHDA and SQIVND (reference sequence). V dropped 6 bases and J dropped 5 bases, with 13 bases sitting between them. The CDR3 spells CASSTTGFETQYF. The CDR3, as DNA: TGTGCCAGTAGCACCACAGGATTCGAGACCCAGTACTTC.

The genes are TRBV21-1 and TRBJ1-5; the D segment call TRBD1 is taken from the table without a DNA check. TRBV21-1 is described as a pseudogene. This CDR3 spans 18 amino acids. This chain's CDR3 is CASSSKDMGSYSNQPQHF. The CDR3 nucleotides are TGTGCCAGCAGCTCAAAGGACATGGGGTCCTATAGCAATCAGCCCCAGCATTTT.

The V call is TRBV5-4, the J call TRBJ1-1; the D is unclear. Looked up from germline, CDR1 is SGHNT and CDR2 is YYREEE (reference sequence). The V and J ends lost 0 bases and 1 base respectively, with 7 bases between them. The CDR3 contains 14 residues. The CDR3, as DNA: TGTGCCAGCAGCTTGGACAGCTGGAACACTGAAGCTTTCTTT. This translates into CASSLDSWNTEAFF. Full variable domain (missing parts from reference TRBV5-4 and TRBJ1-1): ETGVTQSPTHLIKTRGQQVTLRCSSQSGHNTVSWYQQALGQGPQFIFQYYREEENGRGNFPPRFSGLQFPNYSSELNVNALELDDSALYLCASSLDSWNTEAFFGQGTRLTVV.

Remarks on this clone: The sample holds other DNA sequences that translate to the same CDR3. Here the CDR3 reads CASSLPGSYNEQFF. CDR3 DNA: TGTGCCAGCAGCTTGCCAGGCAGTTACAATGAGCAGTTCTTC. The chain uses TRBV5-4 and TRBJ2-1, with D unresolved. Germline values: CDR1 SGHNT, CDR2 YYREEE (reference sequence). Trimming removed 1 base at V and 4 bases at J, with 9 bases between. The CDR3 contains 14 residues. Together with reference TRBV5-4 and TRBJ2-1, the CDR3 gives the full variable domain: ETGVTQSPTHLIKTRGQQVTLRCSSQSGHNTVSWYQQALGQGPQFIFQYYREEENGRGNFPPRFSGLQFPNYSSELNVNALELDDSALYLCASSLPGSYNEQFFGPGTRLTVL.

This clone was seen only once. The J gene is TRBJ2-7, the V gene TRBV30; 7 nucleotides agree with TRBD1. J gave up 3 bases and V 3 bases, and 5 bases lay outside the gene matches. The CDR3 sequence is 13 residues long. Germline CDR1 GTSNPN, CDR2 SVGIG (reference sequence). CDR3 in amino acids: CAWRQGKGYEQYF. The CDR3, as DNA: TGTGCCTGGAGACAGGGGAAGGGCTACGAGCAGTACTTC.

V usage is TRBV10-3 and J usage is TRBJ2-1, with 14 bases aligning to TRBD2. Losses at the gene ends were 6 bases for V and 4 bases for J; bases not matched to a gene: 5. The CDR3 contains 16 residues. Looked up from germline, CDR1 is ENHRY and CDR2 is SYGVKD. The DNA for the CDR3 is TGTGCCATCAGCCAGACTAGCGGGGGGGCGTACAATGAGCAGTTCTTC. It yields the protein CAISQTSGGAYNEQFF.

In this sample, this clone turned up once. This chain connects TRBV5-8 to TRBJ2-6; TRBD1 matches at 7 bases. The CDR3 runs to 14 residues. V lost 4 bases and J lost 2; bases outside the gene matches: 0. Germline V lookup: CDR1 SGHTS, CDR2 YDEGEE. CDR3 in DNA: TGTGCCAGCAGCGACAGGGCTGGGGCCAACGTCCTGACTTTC. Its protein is CASSDRAGANVLTF. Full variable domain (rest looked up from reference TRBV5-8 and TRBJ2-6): EAGVTQSPTHLIKTRGQQATLRCSPISGHTSVYWYQQALGLGLQFLLWYDEGEERNRGNFPPRFSGRQFPNYSSELNVNALELEDSALYLCASSDRAGANVLTFGAGSRLTVL.

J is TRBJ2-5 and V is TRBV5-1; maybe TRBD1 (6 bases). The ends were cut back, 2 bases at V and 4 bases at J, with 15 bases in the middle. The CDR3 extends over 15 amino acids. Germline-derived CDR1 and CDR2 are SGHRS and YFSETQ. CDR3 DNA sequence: TGCGCCAGCAGCTTCGCAGGGGCCTCTCGAGAGACCCAGTACTTC. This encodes CASSFAGASRETQYF.

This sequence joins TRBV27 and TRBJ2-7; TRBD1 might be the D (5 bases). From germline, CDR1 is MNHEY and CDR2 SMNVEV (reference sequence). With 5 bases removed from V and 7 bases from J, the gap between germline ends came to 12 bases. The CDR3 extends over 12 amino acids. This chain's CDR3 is CASSPQAGEQYF. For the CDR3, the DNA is TGTGCCAGCAGTCCACAGGCAGGGGAGCAGTACTTC.

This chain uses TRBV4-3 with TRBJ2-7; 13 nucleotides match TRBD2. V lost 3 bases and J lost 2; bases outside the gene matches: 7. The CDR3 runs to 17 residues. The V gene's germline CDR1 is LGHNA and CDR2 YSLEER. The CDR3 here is CASSQGLAGPFPYEQYF. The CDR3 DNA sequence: TGCGCCAGCAGCCAGGGACTAGCGGGACCTTTCCCCTACGAGCAGTACTTC.

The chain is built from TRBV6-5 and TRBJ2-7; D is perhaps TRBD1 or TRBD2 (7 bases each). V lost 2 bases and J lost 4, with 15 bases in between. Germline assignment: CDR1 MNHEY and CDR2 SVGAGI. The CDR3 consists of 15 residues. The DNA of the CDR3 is TGTGCCAGCAGTTACGTTTCAGGGGGGGAGTACGAGCAGTACTTC. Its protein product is CASSYVSGGEYEQYF.

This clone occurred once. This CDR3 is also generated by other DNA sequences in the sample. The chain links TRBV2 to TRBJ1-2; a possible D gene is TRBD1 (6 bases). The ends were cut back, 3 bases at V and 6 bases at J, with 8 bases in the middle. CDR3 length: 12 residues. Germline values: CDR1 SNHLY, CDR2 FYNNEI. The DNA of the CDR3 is TGTGCCAGCAGTGAGTCAGGGGATGGCTACACCTTC. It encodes CASSESGDGYTF.

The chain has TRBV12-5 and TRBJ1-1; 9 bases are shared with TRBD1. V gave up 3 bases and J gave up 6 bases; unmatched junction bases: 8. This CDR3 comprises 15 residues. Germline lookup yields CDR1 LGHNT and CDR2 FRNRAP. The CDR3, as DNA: TGTGCTAGTGGTTTCACAGGGGGCAGGGGTTCTGAAGCTTTCTTT. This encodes CASGFTGGRGSEAFF.

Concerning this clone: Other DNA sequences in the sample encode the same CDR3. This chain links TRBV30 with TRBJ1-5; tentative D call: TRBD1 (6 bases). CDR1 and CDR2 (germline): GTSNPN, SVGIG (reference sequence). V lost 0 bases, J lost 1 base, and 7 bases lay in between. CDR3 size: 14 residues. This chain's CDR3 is CAWSVQGSNQPQHF. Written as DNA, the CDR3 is TGTGCCTGGAGTGTACAGGGCAGCAATCAGCCCCAGCATTTT.

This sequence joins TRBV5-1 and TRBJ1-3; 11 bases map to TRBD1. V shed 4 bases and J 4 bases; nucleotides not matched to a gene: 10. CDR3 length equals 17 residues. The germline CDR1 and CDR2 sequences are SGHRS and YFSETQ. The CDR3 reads CASSHNGQGALGNTIYF. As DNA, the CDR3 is TGCGCCAGCAGCCATAATGGACAGGGGGCGTTAGGAAACACCATATATTTT.

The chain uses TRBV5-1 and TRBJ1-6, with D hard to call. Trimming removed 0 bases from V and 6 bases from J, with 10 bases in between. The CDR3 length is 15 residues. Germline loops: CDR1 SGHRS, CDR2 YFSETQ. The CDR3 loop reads CASSLVGQSNSPLHF. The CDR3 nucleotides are TGCGCCAGCAGCTTGGTGGGTCAGTCTAATTCACCCCTCCACTTT. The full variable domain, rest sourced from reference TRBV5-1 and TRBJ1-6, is KAGVTQTPRYLIKTRGQQVTLSCSPISGHRSVSWYQQTPGQGLQFLFEYFSETQRNKGNFPGRFSGRQFSNSRSEMNVSTLELGDSALYLCASSLVGQSNSPLHFGNGTRLTVT.

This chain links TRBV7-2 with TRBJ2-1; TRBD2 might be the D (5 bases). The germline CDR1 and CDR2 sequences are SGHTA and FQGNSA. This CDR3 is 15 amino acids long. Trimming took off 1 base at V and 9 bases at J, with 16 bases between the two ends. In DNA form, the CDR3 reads TGTGCCAGCAGCTTAGGAGGGCCAGATGGCGGTGAGCAGTTCTTC. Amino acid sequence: CASSLGGPDGGEQFF.

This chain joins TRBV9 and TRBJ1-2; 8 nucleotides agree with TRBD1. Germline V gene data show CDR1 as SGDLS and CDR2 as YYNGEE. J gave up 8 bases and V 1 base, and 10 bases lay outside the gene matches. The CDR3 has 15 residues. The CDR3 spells CASSVRDRFGSGYTF. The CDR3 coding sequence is TGTGCCAGCAGCGTACGGGACAGGTTTGGTTCGGGCTACACCTTC.

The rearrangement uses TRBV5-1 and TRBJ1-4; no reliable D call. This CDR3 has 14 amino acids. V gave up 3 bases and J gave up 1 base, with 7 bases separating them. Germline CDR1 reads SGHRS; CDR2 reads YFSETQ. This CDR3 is CASSSALTNEKLFF. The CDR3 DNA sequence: TGCGCCAGCAGCTCAGCCCTAACTAATGAAAAACTGTTTTTT.